The 22 T cell receptor beta chains listed next were all sequenced from one sample in a study of blood T cell repertoires in COVID-19. The table came from immunoSEQ multiplex PCR; TCRdb's copy has only in-frame clones and leaves some out. The table shows some 200,000 clones, with approximately 87% occurring only once. The material sequenced was peripheral blood. The receptor set was obtained from an older woman with acute or convalescent COVID-19.

The chain is built from TRBV5-1 and TRBJ1-1; 10 bases agree with TRBD1. Germline lookup yields CDR1 SGHRS and CDR2 YFSETQ. This CDR3 has 16 amino acids. Unmatched junction bases numbered 11, after V lost 2 bases and J lost 7 bases. The CDR3 protein is CASSLGGTGAIFEAFF. The CDR3 DNA follows: TGCGCCAGCAGCTTAGGGGGGACAGGGGCCATCTTTGAAGCTTTCTTT.

V usage is TRBV3-1 (or the pseudogene TRBV3-2) and J usage is TRBJ1-6, with 7 bases fitting TRBD1. Germline CDR1 LGHDT, CDR2 YNNKEL (reference sequence). This CDR3 is 14 amino acids long. J lost 10 bases, V lost 4 bases, and 7 bases had no gene match. CDR3 sequence reads: CASSRTGTGSPLHF. Here the CDR3 DNA reads TGTGCCAGCAGCCGGACAGGTACCGGGTCACCCCTCCACTTT.

The genes are TRBV28 and TRBJ1-5, with TRBD1 matching over 10 bases. The CDR3 sequence is 18 residues long. J lost 3 bases, V lost 6 bases, and 14 bases had no gene match. Germline V gene lookup returns CDR1 MDHEN and CDR2 SYDVKM. The CDR3 here is CASSKIGDRGSSNQPQHF. For the CDR3, the DNA is TGTGCCAGCAGCAAAATTGGGGACAGGGGAAGTTCCAATCAGCCCCAGCATTTT.

The chain combines TRBV5-1 with TRBJ1-1, with TRBD1 matching 8 bases. CDR3 length equals 15 residues. Germline loops: CDR1 SGHRS, CDR2 YFSETQ. V was pared by 4 bases and J by 4 bases, with 9 bases of the junction left unmatched. CDR3 bases: TGCGCCAGCAGCCCGGACAGGGCACGAGGCACTGAAGCTTTCTTT. It specifies CASSPDRARGTEAFF.

The V and J genes are TRBV28 and TRBJ1-5; D is perhaps TRBD1 (6 bases). The CDR3 has 14 residues. The V end was cut by 2 bases, the J end by 5 bases, with 10 bases between. The germline V gene encodes CDR1 MDHEN and CDR2 SYDVKM. DNA of the CDR3: TGTGCCAGCAGTTTACCTGGGGGCCATCAGCCCCAGCATTTT. Protein product: CASSLPGGHQPQHF.

About this clone itself: Additional DNA sequences in this sample encode the identical CDR3. This rearrangement joins TRBV7-2 to TRBJ2-5; no firm D call. The ends were cut back, 5 bases at V and 5 bases at J, with 6 bases in the middle. Germline CDR1 is SGHTA and CDR2 is FQGNSA. The CDR3 covers 11 residues. CDR3 DNA sequence: TGTGCCAGCAGCCCTCTCGAGACCCAGTACTTC. As protein: CASSPLETQYF.

This chain uses TRBV5-6 with TRBJ2-3, with D perhaps matching TRBD1 (6 bases). Germline-derived CDR1 and CDR2 are SGHDT and YYEEEE. Deletions cut 2 bases from V and 1 base from J, with 14 bases between. The CDR3 contains 16 residues. CDR3 nucleotide sequence: TGTGCCAGCAGCTTAAACGCAGGGGTCCGCACAGATACGCAGTATTTT. Amino acids: CASSLNAGVRTDTQYF. The entire variable domain, with the rest obtained from reference TRBV5-6 and TRBJ2-3, is as follows: DAGVTQSPTHLIKTRGQQVTLRCSPKSGHDTVSWYQQALGQGPQFIFQYYEEEERQRGNFPDRFSGHQFPNYSSELNVNALLLGDSALYLCASSLNAGVRTDTQYFGPGTRLTVL.

Worth noting for this clone: In the same sample, other DNA sequences code for this CDR3. This chain connects TRBV3-1 (or the pseudogene TRBV3-2) to TRBJ2-7; 11 bases align to TRBD2. The germline V gene encodes CDR1 LGHDT and CDR2 YNNKEL (reference sequence). This CDR3 comprises 14 residues. J lost 2 bases, V lost 4 bases, and 1 base had no gene match. CDR3 nucleotides: TGTGCCAGCAGCCGACTAGCGGGACCCTACGAGCAGTACTTC. Protein sequence: CASSRLAGPYEQYF.

This clone was seen more than once but under ten times. The gene calls are TRBV6-5 and TRBJ2-7; 8 nucleotides agree with TRBD2. The CDR3 totals 12 residues. With V trimmed by 7 bases and J by 7 bases, 6 bases remained unmatched. The germline CDR1 and CDR2 sequences are MNHEY and SVGAGI. The CDR3 sequence is CASTGLVGEQYF. CDR3 DNA: TGTGCCAGCACGGGACTAGTAGGTGAGCAGTACTTC.

The table lists this clone with a count of one. This rearrangement joins TRBV29-1 to TRBJ2-1; D remains ambiguous. CDR3 length equals 12 residues. V was cut by 4 bases and J by 8 bases, with 12 bases left in between. Germline V gene sequence: CDR1 SQVTM, CDR2 ANQGSEA. The CDR3 reads CSVVPGLDEQFF. As DNA, the CDR3 is TGCAGCGTTGTGCCGGGTTTGGATGAGCAGTTCTTC.

This chain joins TRBV12-5 and TRBJ2-2, with D tentatively TRBD1 (6 bases). The V end was cut by 6 bases, the J end by 0 bases, with 11 bases between. The CDR3 is made up of 15 amino acids. CDR1 and CDR2 from the germline V gene are LGHNT and FRNRAP. CDR3 sequence (DNA): TGTGCTAGTGGATTAGGGGGATCGAACACCGGGGAGCTGTTTTTT. The encoded protein is CASGLGGSNTGELFF.

V usage is TRBV27 and J usage is TRBJ1-2, with 10 bases aligning to TRBD1. The V gene end was trimmed by 4 bases and the J gene end by 3 bases; junction bases not matched to a gene: 5. The germline gives CDR1 MNHEY, CDR2 SMNVEV (reference sequence). The CDR3 length is 15 residues. The CDR3 coding sequence is TGTGCCAGCAGTTCTCCGGGACAGGGGCACTATGGCTACACCTTC. Translation: CASSSPGQGHYGYTF.

This sequence joins TRBV5-1 and TRBJ1-3; D might be TRBD1 (6 bases). The germline V gene encodes CDR1 SGHRS and CDR2 YFSETQ. Trimming removed 4 bases at V and 0 bases at J, with 11 bases between. This CDR3 spans 15 amino acids. The CDR3 loop is CASSPTGSSGNTIYF. Written as DNA, the CDR3 is TGCGCCAGCAGCCCTACAGGGTCCTCTGGAAACACCATATATTTT. Supplemented by reference TRBV5-1 and TRBJ1-3, the full variable domain reads KAGVTQTPRYLIKTRGQQVTLSCSPISGHRSVSWYQQTPGQGLQFLFEYFSETQRNKGNFPGRFSGRQFSNSRSEMNVSTLELGDSALYLCASSPTGSSGNTIYFGEGSWLTVV.

The chain links TRBV5-1 to TRBJ2-7; possible D gene TRBD1, 6 bases. Germline CDR1 is SGHRS and CDR2 is YFSETQ. This CDR3 is 17 amino acids long. The V end was cut by 3 bases, the J end by 7 bases, with 26 bases between. DNA of the CDR3: TGCGCCAGCAGCTCTTTGGGACACCCAAGGACGAGGGATGAGCAGTACTTC. Its protein is CASSSLGHPRTRDEQYF. The full variable domain, in which reference TRBV5-1 and TRBJ2-7 provide the parts outside the CDR3, is KAGVTQTPRYLIKTRGQQVTLSCSPISGHRSVSWYQQTPGQGLQFLFEYFSETQRNKGNFPGRFSGRQFSNSRSEMNVSTLELGDSALYLCASSSLGHPRTRDEQYFGPGTRLTVT.

This clone was picked up one time. This chain uses TRBV10-2 with TRBJ2-1, with 8 bases lining up with TRBD2. From germline, CDR1 is WSHSY and CDR2 SAAADI. The CDR3 runs 15 residues. V shed 6 bases, J shed 5 bases, and the junction held 9 bases outside the gene matches. The CDR3 is CASSWGTGGDNEQFF. The CDR3 DNA sequence: TGCGCCAGCAGCTGGGGAACGGGAGGGGACAATGAGCAGTTCTTC.

There are a few counts of this clone. The rearrangement joins TRBV6-5 to TRBJ2-2; maybe TRBD1 (6 bases). CDR1 and CDR2 from the germline V gene are MNHEY and SVGAGI. The CDR3 covers 14 residues. V was trimmed by 6 bases and J by 0 bases, leaving 8 bases between them. CDR3 protein: CASRGQTNTGELFF. In nucleotides, the CDR3 is TGTGCCAGCAGAGGACAGACGAACACCGGGGAGCTGTTTTTT.

The chain recombines TRBV5-4 with TRBJ1-2; possible D gene TRBD1, 6 bases. The germline CDR1 and CDR2 sequences are SGHNT and YYREEE (reference sequence). This CDR3 has 17 amino acids. The V end lost 3 bases, the J end lost 0 bases, and 18 bases lay between the germline ends. The DNA for the CDR3 is TGTGCCAGCAGCTACCCAGGACAGACAAAAGCTAACTATGGCTACACCTTC. Encoded protein: CASSYPGQTKANYGYTF.

The chain carries TRBV28 and TRBJ1-4; TRBD1 matches at 10 bases. The CDR3 is 16 amino acids. CDR1 is MDHEN and CDR2 is SYDVKM in the germline V gene. V shed 5 bases and J 0 bases; nucleotides not matched to a gene: 3. CDR3 nucleotides: TGTGCCAGCAGTACTGGACAGGGGGCAACTAATGAAAAACTGTTTTTT. Its translation is CASSTGQGATNEKLFF.

This chain uses TRBV5-4 with TRBJ1-2; maybe TRBD1 (6 bases). V was trimmed by 4 bases and J by 3 bases, leaving 13 bases between them. CDR1 SGHNT and CDR2 YYREEE come from the germline V gene (reference sequence). CDR3 size: 14 residues. The CDR3 sequence: CASSPGGADYGYTF. Written as DNA, the CDR3 is TGTGCCAGCAGCCCGGGGGGGGCTGACTATGGCTACACCTTC.

V gene TRBV5-6 combines with J gene TRBJ2-7, with TRBD1 identical over 9 bases. Germline CDR1 SGHDT, CDR2 YYEEEE. The V and J ends lost 4 bases and 0 bases, in that order; junction bases with no gene match: 11. CDR3 size: 17 residues. DNA of the CDR3: TGTGCCAGCAGCATACTGGGGACAGGGTTGGGCTCCTACGAGCAGTACTTC. This encodes CASSILGTGLGSYEQYF.

The V gene is TRBV5-4, the J gene TRBJ2-4, with 7 bases that match TRBD1. Germline V gene lookup returns CDR1 SGHNT and CDR2 YYREEE (reference sequence). The CDR3 runs 16 residues. J lost 0 bases, V lost 4 bases, and 7 bases had no gene match. Here the CDR3 reads CASSQGTDLAKNIQYF. The CDR3, as DNA: TGTGCCAGCAGCCAGGGGACAGACCTAGCCAAAAACATTCAGTACTTC.

The chain recombines TRBV10-1 with TRBJ1-1; D remains unclear. This CDR3 spans 12 amino acids. Germline lookup yields CDR1 WNHNN and CDR2 SYGVQD (reference sequence). V shed 2 bases and J shed 9 bases, with 10 bases lying between them. The CDR3 sequence: CASSEDGQKAFF. The CDR3 DNA is TGCGCCAGCAGTGAGGATGGTCAGAAAGCTTTCTTT.